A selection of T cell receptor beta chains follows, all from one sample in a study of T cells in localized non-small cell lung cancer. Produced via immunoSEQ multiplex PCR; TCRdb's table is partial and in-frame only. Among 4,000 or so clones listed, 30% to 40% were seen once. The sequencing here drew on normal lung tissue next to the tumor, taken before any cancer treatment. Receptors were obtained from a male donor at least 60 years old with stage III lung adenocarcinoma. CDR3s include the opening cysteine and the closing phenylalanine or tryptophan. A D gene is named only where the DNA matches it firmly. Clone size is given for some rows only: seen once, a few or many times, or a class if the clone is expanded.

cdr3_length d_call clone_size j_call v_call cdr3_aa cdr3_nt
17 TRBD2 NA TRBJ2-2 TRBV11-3 CASSPPRAGGLTGELFF TGTGCCAGCAGCCCACCCAGAGCGGGAGGGCTGACCGGGGAGCTGTTTTTT
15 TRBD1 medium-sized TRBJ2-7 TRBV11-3 CASSLRDRGNYEQYF TGTGCCAGCAGCCTCCGGGACAGGGGTAACTACGAGCAGTACTTC
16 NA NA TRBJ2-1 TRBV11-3 CASSLGPGDSYNEQFF TGTGCCAGCAGCTTAGGTCCAGGAGACTCCTACAATGAGCAGTTCTTC
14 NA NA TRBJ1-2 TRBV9 CASSLMGDQVGYTF TGTGCCAGCAGCTTAATGGGGGATCAGGTTGGCTACACCTTC
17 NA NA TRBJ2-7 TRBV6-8 CASSYFPKERRPYEQYF TGTGCCAGCAGTTACTTCCCCAAAGAGCGCAGACCCTACGAGCAGTACTTC
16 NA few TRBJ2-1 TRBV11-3 CASSLFPDGGPNEQFF TGTGCCAGCAGCTTATTCCCGGACGGAGGCCCCAATGAGCAGTTCTTC
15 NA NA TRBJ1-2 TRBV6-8 CASSYRTLRGYGYTF TGTGCCAGCAGTTATCGCACATTACGAGGGTATGGCTACACCTTC
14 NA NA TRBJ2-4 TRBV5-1 CASSLGHPQNIQYF TGCGCCAGCAGCTTGGGACACCCCCAAAACATTCAGTACTTC
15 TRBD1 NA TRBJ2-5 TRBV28 CASKPGGAGQETQYF TGTGCCAGCAAACCAGGGGGCGCTGGTCAAGAGACCCAGTACTTC
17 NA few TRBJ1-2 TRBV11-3 CASSLRLLGTHNYGYTF TGTGCCAGCAGCTTAAGGTTATTAGGGACTCATAACTATGGCTACACCTTC
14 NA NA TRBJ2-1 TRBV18 CASSPPTGQPEQFF TGTGCCAGCTCACCACCGACGGGACAACCCGAGCAGTTCTTC
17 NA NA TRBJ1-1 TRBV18 CASSPPPVTRPNTEAFF TGTGCCAGCTCACCCCCCCCGGTGACTCGGCCGAACACTGAAGCTTTCTTT
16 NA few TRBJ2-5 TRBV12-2 CATSGTSGRARETQYF TGTGCCACCTCTGGGACTAGCGGGAGGGCCAGAGAGACCCAGTACTTC
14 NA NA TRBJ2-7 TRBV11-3 CASSLWGARNEQYF TGTGCCAGCAGCCTCTGGGGGGCGAGGAACGAGCAGTACTTC
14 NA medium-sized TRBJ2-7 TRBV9 CASSVGPQGGEQYF TGTGCCAGCAGCGTAGGGCCCCAAGGAGGGGAGCAGTACTTC
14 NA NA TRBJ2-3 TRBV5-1 CASRLERGSNTQYF TGCGCCAGCAGACTAGAGAGGGGATCGAATACGCAGTATTTT
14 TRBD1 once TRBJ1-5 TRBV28 CASSSSGGKQPQHF TGTGCCAGCAGTTCTTCAGGGGGCAAACAGCCCCAGCATTTT
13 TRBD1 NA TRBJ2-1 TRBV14 CASSRDRDNEQFF TGTGCCAGCAGTCGGGACAGGGACAATGAGCAGTTCTTC
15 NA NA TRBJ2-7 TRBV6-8 CASSYTADRRGEQYF TGTGCCAGCAGTTACACAGCGGACCGTCGGGGAGAGCAGTACTTC
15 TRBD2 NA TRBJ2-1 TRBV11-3 CASSLTSGTYNEQFF TGTGCCAGCAGCCTCACTAGCGGGACCTACAATGAGCAGTTCTTC
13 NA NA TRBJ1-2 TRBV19 CASSIRGKYGYTF TGTGCCAGTAGTATAAGGGGGAAGTATGGCTACACCTTC
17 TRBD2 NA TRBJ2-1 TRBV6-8 CASRASGRASLYNEQFF TGTGCCAGCAGGGCTAGCGGGAGGGCCTCTCTCTACAATGAGCAGTTCTTC
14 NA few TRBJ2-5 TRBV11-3 CASSSEVFQETQYF TGTGCCAGCAGCTCGGAGGTTTTTCAAGAGACCCAGTACTTC
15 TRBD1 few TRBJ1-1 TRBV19 CASSIRGQGNTEAFF TGTGCCAGTAGTATCCGGGGACAGGGGAACACTGAAGCTTTCTTT
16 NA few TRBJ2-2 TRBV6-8 CASSYLGASNTGELFF TGTGCCAGCAGTTACCTCGGGGCATCGAACACCGGGGAGCTGTTTTTT
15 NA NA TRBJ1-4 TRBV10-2 CASRLDLATNEKLFF TGCGCCAGCAGGTTGGACCTTGCAACTAATGAAAAACTGTTTTTT
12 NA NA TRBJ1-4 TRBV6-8 CASSFSNEKLFF TGTGCCAGCAGTTTTTCTAATGAAAAACTGTTTTTT
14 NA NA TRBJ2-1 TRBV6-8 CASSYSGPRNEQFF TGTGCCAGCAGTTACTCGGGGCCCCGCAATGAGCAGTTCTTC
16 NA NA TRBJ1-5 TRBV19 CASSGVRMVANQPQHF TGTGCCAGTAGTGGGGTGAGGATGGTAGCAAATCAGCCCCAGCATTTT
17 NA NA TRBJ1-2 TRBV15 CATSRGGQGFNNYGYTF TGTGCCACCAGCAGGGGGGGACAAGGCTTCAATAACTATGGCTACACCTTC
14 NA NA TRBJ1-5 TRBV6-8 CASSLTGTNQPQHF TGTGCCAGCAGTCTTACAGGGACCAATCAGCCCCAGCATTTT
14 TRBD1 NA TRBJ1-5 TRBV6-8 CASRQGQGNQPQHF TGTGCCAGCAGGCAGGGACAGGGGAATCAGCCCCAGCATTTT
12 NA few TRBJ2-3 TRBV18 CASSPPPDTQYF TGTGCCAGCTCACCACCCCCAGATACGCAGTATTTT
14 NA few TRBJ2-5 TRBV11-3 CASSTDSMVGTQYF TGTGCCAGCAGTACTGATTCCATGGTGGGGACCCAGTACTTC
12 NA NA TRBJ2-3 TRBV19 CACVGDTDTQYF TGTGCCTGCGTAGGGGACACAGATACGCAGTATTTT
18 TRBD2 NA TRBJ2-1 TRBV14 CASSHPTGTSGIYNEQFF TGTGCCAGCAGCCATCCCACCGGGACTAGCGGGATTTATAATGAGCAGTTCTTC
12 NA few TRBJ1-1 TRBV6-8 CASRGGRTEAFF TGTGCCAGCAGGGGGGGGCGGACTGAAGCTTTCTTT
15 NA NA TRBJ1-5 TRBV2 CASRADSNSNQPQHF TGTGCCAGCAGGGCAGACAGTAATAGCAATCAGCCCCAGCATTTT
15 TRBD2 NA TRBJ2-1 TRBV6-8 CASTRLAELYNEQFF TGTGCCAGCACTAGACTAGCGGAGCTCTACAATGAGCAGTTCTTC
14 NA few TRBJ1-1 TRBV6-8 CASSVGQGNTEAFF TGTGCCAGCAGTGTAGGGCAGGGGAACACTGAAGCTTTCTTT
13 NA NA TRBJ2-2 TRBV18 CASSPGRSGELFF TGTGCCAGCTCACCGGGCAGGTCCGGGGAGCTGTTTTTT
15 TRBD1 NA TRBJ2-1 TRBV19 CASSIVGQVYNEQFF TGTGCCAGTAGTATCGTGGGACAGGTCTACAATGAGCAGTTCTTC
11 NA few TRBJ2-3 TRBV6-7 CAIGTTDTQYF TGTGCCATCGGAACCACAGATACGCAGTATTTT
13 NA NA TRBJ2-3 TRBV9 CASSVGFTDTQYF TGTGCCAGCAGCGTTGGGTTCACAGATACGCAGTATTTT
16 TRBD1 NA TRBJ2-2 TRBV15 CATSRGQGANTGELFF TGTGCCACCAGCCGGGGACAGGGGGCGAACACCGGGGAGCTGTTTTTT
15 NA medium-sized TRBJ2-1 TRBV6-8 CAISGGGTSYNEQFF TGTGCCATCAGTGGTGGGGGTACCTCCTACAATGAGCAGTTCTTC
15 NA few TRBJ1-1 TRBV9 CASSLRGFMNTEAFF TGTGCCAGCAGCCTACGGGGGTTTATGAACACTGAAGCTTTCTTT
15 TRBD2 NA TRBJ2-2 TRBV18 CASSLGLAGVGELFF TGTGCCAGCTCACTGGGACTAGCGGGAGTCGGGGAGCTGTTTTTT
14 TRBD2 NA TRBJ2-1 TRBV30 CAWSGLAGVGEQFF TGTGCCTGGTCGGGACTAGCGGGAGTCGGTGAGCAGTTCTTC
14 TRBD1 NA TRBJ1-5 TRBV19 CASSQDRVWQPQHF TGTGCCAGTAGTCAGGACAGGGTATGGCAGCCCCAGCATTTT
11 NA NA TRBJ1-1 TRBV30 CAWGHTIEAFF TGTGCCTGGGGACACACCATTGAAGCTTTCTTT
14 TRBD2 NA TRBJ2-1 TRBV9 CASSEGLALNEQFF TGTGCCAGCAGCGAGGGACTAGCGTTGAATGAGCAGTTCTTC
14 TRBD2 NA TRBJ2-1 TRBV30 CAWRTSGTYNEQFF TGTGCCTGGAGGACTAGCGGGACCTACAATGAGCAGTTCTTC
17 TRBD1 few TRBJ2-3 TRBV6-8 CASSYSRPGGYTDTQYF TGTGCCAGCAGTTACTCGAGGCCAGGGGGTTACACAGATACGCAGTATTTT